One and the same sample provided the 19 T cell receptor beta chains below, sequenced in a study of CD8 T cells in Susac syndrome (dated by TCRdb to between 2017 and 2020). Library preparation used the immunoSEQ multiplex PCR assay. RNA was extracted with the RNeasy kit and 0.5 to 1 ug was reverse transcribed using random hexamers. TCRdb ran its own pipeline on the public reads, namely fastp trimming at Q25 and MiXCR clone calling, and kept in-frame beta chains. Records with the same CDR3 protein are collapsed into one entry carrying the most frequent genes and DNA. This sample comprises some 100,000 distinct CDR3 sequences, 85% to 95% of them detected only once. Approximately 0.12% of the sample goes to the ten largest clones. What was sequenced was CD8+ T cells from PBMCs. These receptors originate from a human donor in good health.

The chain has TRBV7-2 and TRBJ2-5; maybe TRBD2 (6 bases). Germline V CDR1 and CDR2: SGHTA, FQGNSA. The CDR3 has 14 residues. Trimming cost V 2 bases and J 3 bases, with 10 bases left between them. For the CDR3, the DNA is TGTGCCAGCAGCTTAAGGCGGGGCGAAGAGACCCAGTACTTC. Amino acids: CASSLRRGEETQYF.

This chain connects TRBV28 to TRBJ1-1; D possibly corresponds to TRBD1 (5 bases). V was trimmed by 8 bases and J by 3 bases, leaving 13 bases between them. The CDR3 sequence is 13 residues long. The germline V gene encodes CDR1 MDHEN and CDR2 SYDVKM. CDR3 protein: CASAPGQYTEAFF. CDR3 sequence (DNA): TGTGCCAGCGCACCAGGGCAATACACTGAAGCTTTCTTT.

CDR3 in DNA: TGTGCCAGCAGCCCTCGGGCGGCCTACGAGCAGTACTTC. It translates to CASSPRAAYEQYF. The chain combines TRBV11-2 with TRBJ2-7; no definite D call. Trimming shortened V by 5 bases and J by 2 bases, and 10 bases separated the two germline ends. This CDR3 contains 13 residues. Germline-derived CDR1 and CDR2 are SGHAT and FQNNGV.

In DNA form, the CDR3 reads TGCAGCGTGAGAAGCCCAGGCGGGAGGGCCCTCGATGAGCAGTTCTTC. Its protein product is CSVRSPGGRALDEQFF. The chain combines TRBV29-1 with TRBJ2-1; 9 bases are a match to TRBD2. Germline V gene lookup returns CDR1 SQVTM and CDR2 ANQGSEA. With V trimmed by 6 bases and J by 8 bases, 17 bases remained unmatched. This CDR3 is 16 amino acids long.

The rearrangement uses TRBV7-2 and TRBJ2-5, with 16 positions matching TRBD2. The V segment lost 1 base and the J segment 0 bases; nucleotides outside the gene matches: 8. The CDR3 length is 20 residues. Looked up from germline, CDR1 is SGHTA and CDR2 is FQGNSA. In DNA, the CDR3 is TGTGCCAGCAGCTTAGGGCCGGGACTAGCGGGAGGGCCGTACCAAGAGACCCAGTACTTC. It yields the protein CASSLGPGLAGGPYQETQYF.

V gene TRBV7-3 combines with J gene TRBJ2-3, with 11 bases identical to TRBD2. Per germline, CDR1 SGHTA and CDR2 FQGTGA. There are 16 residues in the CDR3. V lost 5 bases to trimming and J lost 0 bases; unmatched junction nucleotides: 4. CDR3 protein: CASSPTSGRSTDTQYF. The CDR3 DNA is TGTGCCAGCAGCCCCACTAGCGGGAGAAGCACAGATACGCAGTATTTT.

The V and J genes are TRBV7-9 and TRBJ2-7, with 9 bases identical to TRBD1. The CDR3 covers 14 residues. Germline CDR1 and CDR2: SEHNR and FQNEAQ (reference sequence). Trimming took 2 bases from V and 6 from J; bases not matched to a gene: 5. The CDR3 nucleotides read TGTGCCAGCAGCTTACCCGGACAGGGGCCCGAGCAGTACTTC. Translation: CASSLPGQGPEQYF.

This sequence joins TRBV12-3 or TRBV12-4 and TRBJ1-1; D not certain. V was cut by 6 bases and J by 3 bases, with 14 bases left in between. The CDR3 sequence is 14 residues long. The CDR3 sequence: CASRTEYPDTEAFF. The CDR3 coding sequence is TGTGCCAGCAGGACCGAGTACCCTGACACTGAAGCTTTCTTT.

J is TRBJ2-7 and V is TRBV7-9; 10 nucleotides agree with TRBD1. Trimming cost V 5 bases and J 3 bases; bases outside gene matches: 7. In germline, CDR1 is SEHNR, CDR2 FQNEAQ (reference sequence). This CDR3 has 15 residues. In DNA, the CDR3 is TGTGCCAGCAGCACTCCCGGGACAGGGGTCTACGAGCAGTACTTC. This encodes CASSTPGTGVYEQYF.

The chain recombines TRBV7-3 with TRBJ2-1; D ambiguous. V was cut by 2 bases and J by 10 bases, with 9 bases left in between. Germline V lookup: CDR1 SGHTA, CDR2 FQGTGA. There are 12 residues in the CDR3. The CDR3 coding sequence is TGTGCCAGCAGCTTAGGAACCCAAGAGCAGTTCTTC. It yields the protein CASSLGTQEQFF.

Of note for this clonotype: Compared with germline, one end of the junction differs, possibly owing to a read error. This chain uses TRBV27 with TRBJ1-4; D gene ambiguous. The CDR3 spans 12 residues. The V gene's germline CDR1 is MNHEY and CDR2 SMNVEV (reference sequence). The CDR3 is CTSSINGEKLFF. The CDR3 nucleotides are TGTACCAGCAGTATTAACGGTGAAAAACTGTTTTTT.

J is TRBJ2-1 and V is TRBV2; 7 nucleotides match TRBD2. Germline values: CDR1 SNHLY, CDR2 FYNNEI. The J segment lost 6 bases and the V segment lost 3 bases, leaving 8 bases of the junction unmatched. This CDR3 has 15 residues. The CDR3 protein is CASSDLTSAGNEQFF. The CDR3 coding sequence is TGTGCCAGCAGTGACCTTACTAGCGCCGGCAATGAGCAGTTCTTC.

This clonotype was detected only once. This chain links TRBV25-1 with TRBJ2-3, with D tentatively TRBD1 (6 bases). V lost 6 bases and J lost 10, with 11 bases in between. This CDR3 comprises 11 residues. The V gene's germline CDR1 is MGHDK and CDR2 SYGVNS. In DNA form, the CDR3 reads TGTGCCAGCAGGGAAACAGGGTCGCAGTATTTT. It translates to CASRETGSQYF.

J is TRBJ1-1 and V is TRBV30; unclear D gene. V was pared by 1 base and J by 1 base, with 7 bases between. Germline V gives CDR1 GTSNPN, CDR2 SVGIG (reference sequence). The CDR3 runs to 13 residues. The CDR3 DNA reads TGTGCCTGGAGTGAGCTGGGGAACACTGAAGCTTTCTTT. Its translation is CAWSELGNTEAFF.

The V call is TRBV15, the J call TRBJ1-4; no firm D call. V was trimmed by 1 base and J by 8 bases, leaving 14 bases between them. The germline CDR1 and CDR2 sequences are LNHNV and YYDKDF (reference sequence). The CDR3 covers 15 residues. The chain's CDR3 is CATSRAVRKDEKLFF. The CDR3 bases are TGTGCCACCAGCAGAGCAGTACGGAAGGACGAAAAACTGTTTTTT.

The chain uses TRBV18 and TRBJ2-7; maybe TRBD1 (5 bases). The CDR3 sequence is 13 residues long. Trimming removed 6 bases from V and 5 bases from J, with 14 bases in between. Germline V CDR1 and CDR2: KGHSH, LQKENI. CDR3 residues: CASSREGVHEQYF. The CDR3 DNA reads as TGTGCCAGCTCGCGCGAAGGGGTCCACGAGCAGTACTTC.

V usage is TRBV20-1 and J usage is TRBJ2-5; TRBD2 might be the D (6 bases). Germline V gives CDR1 DFQATT, CDR2 SNEGSKA (reference sequence). V lost 3 bases and J 5 bases, leaving 19 bases between the germline ends. This CDR3 has 15 residues. The CDR3: CSASRDSFQKETQYF. DNA for the CDR3: TGCAGTGCTAGTCGGGACTCCTTCCAGAAGGAGACCCAGTACTTC.

This chain joins TRBV5-4 and TRBJ1-1; D unresolved. Germline V gene data show CDR1 as SGHNT and CDR2 as YYREEE (reference sequence). Trimming cost V 0 bases and J 0 bases, with 15 bases left between them. This CDR3 region has 17 residues. The chain's CDR3 is CASSLGRKSGMNTEAFF. CDR3 DNA: TGTGCCAGCAGCTTGGGACGTAAAAGTGGCATGAACACTGAAGCTTTCTTT.

The sample holds one count of this clonotype. The CDR3 region is CASSRERGVLDTQYF. In DNA form, the CDR3 reads TGTGCCAGCAGCCGCGAAAGGGGAGTATTAGATACGCAGTATTTT. The gene calls are TRBV4-2 and TRBJ2-3; D is perhaps TRBD1 or TRBD2 (5 bases each). This CDR3 is built from 15 residues. Germline CDR1 and CDR2: LGHNA and YNFKEQ. V lost 4 bases to trimming and J lost 5 bases, with 16 bases between them.